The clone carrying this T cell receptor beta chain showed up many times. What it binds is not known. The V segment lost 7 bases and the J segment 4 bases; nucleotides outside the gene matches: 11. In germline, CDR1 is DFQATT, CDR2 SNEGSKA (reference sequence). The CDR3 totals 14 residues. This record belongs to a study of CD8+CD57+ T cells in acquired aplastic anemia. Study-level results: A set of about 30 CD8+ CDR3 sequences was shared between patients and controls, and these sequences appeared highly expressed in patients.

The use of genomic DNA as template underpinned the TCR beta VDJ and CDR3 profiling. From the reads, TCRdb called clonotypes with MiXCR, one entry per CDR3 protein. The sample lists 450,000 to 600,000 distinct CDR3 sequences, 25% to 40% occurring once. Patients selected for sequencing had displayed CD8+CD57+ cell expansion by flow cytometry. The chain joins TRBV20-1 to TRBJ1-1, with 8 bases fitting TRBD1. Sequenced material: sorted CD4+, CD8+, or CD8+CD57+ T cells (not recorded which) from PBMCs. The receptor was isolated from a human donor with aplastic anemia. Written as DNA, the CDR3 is TGCAGTGGTCACCGGGACAGGTCGTTCACTGAAGCTTTCTTT. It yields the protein CSGHRDRSFTEAFF.